This T cell receptor (beta chain) was found in a study of tumor T cells in aggressive B-cell lymphoma. As regards this clone: Other DNA sequences from this sample encode an identical CDR3 as well.

CDR1 and CDR2 from the germline V gene are SGHVS and FQNEAQ. The V gene lost 0 bases and the J gene lost 0 bases, with 8 bases spanning the gap. The CDR3 contains 15 residues. The protocol was immunoSEQ multiplex PCR, while the TCRdb copy is restricted to in-frame clones and leaves out a portion. The repertoire consists of fewer than 2,500 clones, with approximately 85% occurring once and the leading ten covering approximately 2.9%. This TCR was sampled from an adult with diffuse large B cell lymphoma. Material for sequencing was tumor tissue. V gene TRBV7-8 combines with J gene TRBJ2-5; weak D call: TRBD1 (5 bases). The CDR3, as DNA: TGTGCCAGCAGCTTAGCGGGGCTGTACCAAGAGACCCAGTACTTC. Its translation is CASSLAGLYQETQYF.